The rows below give T cell receptor beta chains drawn from one sample of a study of T cells in Graves' hyperthyroidism and ophthalmopathy. Using its own MiXCR run on the multiplex PCR reads, TCRdb lists one record per CDR3 protein. The sample includes some 490,000 distinct CDR3 sequences, less than 25% of them seen just once. Material for sequencing was blood. These receptor sequences come from a woman aged 70-85 years with Graves' ophthalmopathy. The CDR3 runs from the conserved cysteine through the conserved F or W. Fields, in order: V gene, clone size, CDR3 protein. Clone size appears in some rows only: once, few, many, or a class for an expanded clone.

>TRBV11-2|once
CASSTASGGTQYF
>TRBV9|NA
CASTDIGQGTQYF
>TRBV4-1|many
CASSPTGAPYEQYF
>TRBV5-1|NA
CASSLEDPGQDNSPLHF
>TRBV6-6|many
CASSYRPKETQYF
>TRBV6-1|many
CASSALGGLNTEAFF
>TRBV5-1|few
CASSLYSGSNTGELFF
>TRBV20-1|many
CSASLSTDTQYF
>TRBV15|NA
CATSRDKDLVPWVYEQYF
>TRBV11-2|many
CASSLDLRTEAFF
>TRBV7-3|many
CASSLAPPGQGHEQYF
>TRBV7-3|few
CASSLFGLAGDEQYF
>TRBV20-1|NA
CSARVGTANNSPLHF
>TRBV6-1|NA
CASNRQGSFQPQHF
>TRBV10-3|NA
CAISEFVGAGGYTF
>TRBV28|many
CASSSPFKGSSYEQYF
>TRBV12-3/TRBV12-4|NA
CASSLEVNVNTEAFF
>TRBV18|many
CASSPEFSYEQYF
>TRBV20-1|NA
CSAIRPPRNEQFF
>TRBV6-2/TRBV6-3|NA
CASSPRDFGNIQYF
>TRBV28|few
CASSSWDRGGEQFF
>TRBV9|NA
CASSPEDHYEQYF
>TRBV12-3/TRBV12-4|many
CASSFDRNTEAFF
>TRBV9|NA
CASSGGLAGATGTSRETQYF
>TRBV10-3|NA
CAITTGLAGNEQFF
>TRBV12-3/TRBV12-4|few
CASSTGGAKAFF
>TRBV20-1|NA
CSARTASAGGSTGELFF
>TRBV6-2/TRBV6-3|NA
CASSYVGRQETQYF
>TRBV20-1|many
CSARSGGRHTEAFF
>TRBV7-6|NA
CASSQEGGGSTDTQYF
>TRBV5-1|few
CASSLARARTGELFF
>TRBV6-1|many
CASSARVSVGVFQETQYF
>TRBV27|NA
CASSFWRETVGELFF
>TRBV29-1|few
CSVEDSIGNSANYGYTF
>TRBV6-2/TRBV6-3|few
CASRLPGLAEETQYF
>TRBV15|few
CATSRDRYRSYNEKLFF
>TRBV28|many
CASTGWGRGQYF
>TRBV19|few
CASRGAGGTNNEQFF
>TRBV20-1|NA
CSARNLGDHEQYF
>TRBV7-9|many
CASSGSGTGRGYTF
>TRBV30|few
CAWSPGLAGAADTQYF
>TRBV7-9|NA
CASSLGLAAPLPYF
>TRBV28|many
CASSVTSGRLSYNEQFF
>TRBV19|few
CASSTIAGLGNEQFF
>TRBV27|many
CASSLKPGANYGYTF
>TRBV4-1|NA
CASSQAHGLRNQPQHF
>TRBV4-3|many
CASSQAPGGETQYF
>TRBV6-1|NA
CASERDPNNYGYTF
>TRBV7-9|NA
CASSLGPGLPQETQYF
>TRBV30|many
CAWSVSRANNEQFF
>TRBV28|NA
CASSLLQGASSPLHF
>TRBV28|NA
CASSLLAGKNIQYF
>TRBV3-1|NA
CASSQVASLPQGTQYF